This is a list of T cell receptor beta chains from one sample in a study of blood T cell repertoires in COVID-19. The assay was immunoSEQ multiplex PCR, and TCRdb's table has in-frame clones only and misses some. In the table there are 100,000 to 150,000 clones, about 72% of which are singletons. The specimen sequenced was peripheral blood. These receptor sequences come from a woman aged 70-85 years with acute or convalescent COVID-19. CDR3s include the opening cysteine and the closing phenylalanine or tryptophan. The order of the fields is clone size, V gene, J gene, D gene, CDR3 protein, CDR3 DNA. D genes are given only for firm matches. Expanded clones are given a class, and other clones once, few, many or no size at all.

NA	TRBV30	TRBJ1-2	NA	CAWKKDTANYGYTF	TGTGCCTGGAAGAAGGACACAGCTAACTATGGCTACACCTTC
NA	TRBV2	TRBJ1-2	TRBD1	CASSFPTGGDYGYTF	TGTGCCAGCAGCTTTCCGACAGGGGGGGACTATGGCTACACCTTC
NA	TRBV5-1	TRBJ2-5	TRBD2	CASSLREGREETQYF	TGCGCCAGCTCCCTGCGGGAGGGCCGGGAAGAGACCCAGTACTTC
NA	TRBV5-5	TRBJ2-2	TRBD2	CASSLGLAGGRTGELFF	TGTGCCAGCAGCCTGGGACTAGCGGGAGGTCGCACCGGGGAGCTGTTTTTT
NA	TRBV7-9	TRBJ1-2	NA	CASSPASREHYGYTF	TGTGCCAGCAGCCCAGCCTCCAGGGAACACTATGGCTACACCTTC
NA	TRBV5-1	TRBJ2-3	NA	CASSLGVVEGTDTQYF	TGCGCCAGCAGCTTGGGTGTTGTAGAGGGTACAGATACGCAGTATTTT
many	TRBV5-4	TRBJ1-2	NA	CASSLGSDYGYTF	TGTGCCAGCAGCTTGGGCAGCGACTATGGCTACACCTTC
once	TRBV19	TRBJ2-5	NA	CASSLGQDETQYF	TGTGCCAGTAGTTTGGGGCAAGACGAGACCCAGTACTTC
NA	TRBV28	TRBJ1-1	NA	CASSFLQGTNTEAFF	TGTGCCAGCAGTTTTTTGCAGGGTACGAACACTGAAGCTTTCTTT
few	TRBV6-2/TRBV6-3	TRBJ2-7	TRBD2	CASSPLAVSVDEQYF	TGTGCCAGCAGCCCACTAGCGGTCTCGGTCGACGAGCAGTACTTC
NA	TRBV3-1/TRBV3-2	TRBJ2-1	NA	CASSQGVGGGSEQFF	TGTGCCAGCAGCCAAGGAGTCGGGGGAGGTAGTGAGCAGTTCTTC
NA	TRBV6-5	TRBJ2-4	TRBD1	CASSHRGFQNIQYF	TGTGCCAGCAGCCACAGGGGATTTCAAAACATTCAGTACTTC
few	TRBV5-4	TRBJ1-6	TRBD1	CASSLWDRGSPLHF	TGTGCCAGCAGCTTGTGGGACAGGGGTTCACCCCTCCACTTT
few	TRBV5-1	TRBJ2-3	TRBD1	CASSLQGRDTQYF	TGCGCCAGCAGCCTACAGGGGAGAGATACGCAGTATTTT
NA	TRBV7-9	TRBJ1-4	TRBD1	CASSPGTVDEKLFF	TGTGCCAGCAGTCCCGGGACAGTGGATGAAAAACTGTTTTTT
few	TRBV9	TRBJ1-2	NA	CASSGGWSRSGYTF	TGTGCCAGCAGCGGCGGATGGAGTCGGTCTGGCTACACCTTC
NA	TRBV15	TRBJ2-3	TRBD2	CATSRGASGGKTETQYF	TGTGCCACCAGCAGGGGTGCTAGCGGGGGCAAAACGGAGACGCAGTATTTT
medium-sized	TRBV5-8	TRBJ1-6	TRBD1	CASSGPGGVNSPLHF	TGTGCCAGCAGCGGGCCAGGGGGCGTGAATTCACCCCTCCACTTT
NA	TRBV7-9	TRBJ2-1	TRBD2	CASSLLAGDLNEQFF	TGTGCCAGCAGCTTGCTAGCGGGAGATCTCAATGAGCAGTTCTTC
NA	TRBV5-6	TRBJ1-2	NA	CASTLAGGFSDYGYTF	TGTGCCAGCACCCTAGCGGGGGGCTTCTCAGACTATGGCTACACCTTC
NA	TRBV28	TRBJ1-2	TRBD1	CASSSGQGAKVYGYTF	TGTGCCAGCAGTTCCGGACAGGGGGCGAAGGTTTATGGCTACACCTTC
few	TRBV29-1	TRBJ2-7	NA	CSVGFLGNAYEQYF	TGCAGCGTTGGTTTCCTAGGTAACGCCTACGAGCAGTACTTC
NA	TRBV21-1	TRBJ2-2	NA	CASIRGANTGELFF	TGTGCCAGCATACGGGGGGCGAACACCGGGGAGCTGTTTTTT